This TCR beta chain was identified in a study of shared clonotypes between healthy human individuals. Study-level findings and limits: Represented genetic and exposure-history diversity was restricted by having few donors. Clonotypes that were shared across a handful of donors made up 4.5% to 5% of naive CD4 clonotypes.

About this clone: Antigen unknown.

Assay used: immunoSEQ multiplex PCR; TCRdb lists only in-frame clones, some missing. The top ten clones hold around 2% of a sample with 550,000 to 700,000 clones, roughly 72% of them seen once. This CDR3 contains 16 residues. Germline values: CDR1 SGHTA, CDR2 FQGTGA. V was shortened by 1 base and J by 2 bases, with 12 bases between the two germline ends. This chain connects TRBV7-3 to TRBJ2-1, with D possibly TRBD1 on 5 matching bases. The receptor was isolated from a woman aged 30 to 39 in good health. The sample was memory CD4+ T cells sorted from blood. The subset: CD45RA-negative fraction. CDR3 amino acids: CASSLNRAGPYNEQFF. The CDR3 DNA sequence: TGTGCCAGCAGCTTAAACCGGGCAGGGCCCTACAATGAGCAGTTCTTC.